This is a list of T cell receptor beta chains from one sample in a study of CD8 T cells in ankylosing spondylitis. TCRdb passed the 5' RACE reads through MiXCR, listing each CDR3 protein once. The table shows 200,000 to 250,000 distinct CDR3 sequences, with approximately 10% occurring only once. Sequenced: blood, either unsorted or a sorted T cell fraction (not recorded which). Every receptor here comes from a male donor with ankylosing spondylitis or in good health (not recorded which). The CDR3 runs from the conserved cysteine through the conserved F or W. A D gene is named only where the DNA matches it firmly. The size field is filled for only some rows; it gives once, few, many or a size class.

CDR3 protein,CDR3 DNA,clone size,J gene,V gene,D gene,CDR3 length
CASSVRDRDSYEQYF,TGTGCCAGCAGCGTCCGGGACAGGGACTCCTACGAGCAGTACTTC,many,TRBJ2-7,TRBV12-3/TRBV12-4,TRBD1,15
CASLSQGHGNTIYF,TGTGCCAGCCTGTCACAGGGACATGGAAACACCATATATTTT,.,TRBJ1-3,TRBV9,.,14
CASSHPQEREKLFF,TGTGCCAGCAGCCACCCACAGGAGCGGGAAAAACTGTTTTTT,many,TRBJ1-4,TRBV5-6,.,14
CSARAFSGGASRTGELFF,TGCAGTGCTAGAGCGTTCTCAGGGGGCGCGTCTCGGACCGGGGAGCTGTTTTTT,.,TRBJ2-2,TRBV20-1,TRBD1,18
CASSIIRGPNEQFF,TGTGCCAGCAGCATAATCCGGGGGCCCAATGAGCAGTTCTTC,.,TRBJ2-1,TRBV7-6,.,14
CASSLGLAGGPMVADTQYF,TGTGCCAGCAGCTTGGGGCTAGCGGGGGGGCCGATGGTCGCGGATACGCAGTATTTT,.,TRBJ2-3,TRBV11-1,TRBD2,19
CASSSGGSYNEQFF,TGTGCCAGCAGCTCGGGGGGCTCCTACAATGAGCAGTTCTTC,many,TRBJ2-1,TRBV7-9,TRBD2,14
CASSLTSGGAGGTQYF,TGTGCCAGCAGTTTAACTAGCGGAGGGGCAGGGGGGACCCAGTACTTC,many,TRBJ2-5,TRBV12-3/TRBV12-4,.,16
CASSRGIGVYEQYF,TGCGCCAGCAGCAGGGGGATCGGGGTCTACGAGCAGTACTTC,many,TRBJ2-7,TRBV5-1,.,14
CASSSGTGSSTDTQYF,TGTGCCAGCAGTTCCGGGACGGGGTCTAGCACAGATACGCAGTATTTT,many,TRBJ2-3,TRBV7-3,.,16
CASSLNSPNTEAFF,TGTGCCAGCAGCTTAAACAGTCCGAACACTGAAGCTTTCTTT,many,TRBJ1-1,TRBV7-8,.,14
CSAPPITGGITEAFF,TGCAGTGCCCCACCGATCACAGGGGGGATCACTGAAGCTTTCTTT,few,TRBJ1-1,TRBV20-1,TRBD1,15
CASSLAGVFNEQFF,TGTGCCAGCAGCTTAGCGGGGGTGTTCAATGAGCAGTTCTTC,many,TRBJ2-1,TRBV9,TRBD2,14
CSARGPLNTEAFF,TGCAGTGCTCGCGGGCCTTTGAACACTGAAGCTTTCTTT,many,TRBJ1-1,TRBV20-1,.,13
CASSPAGLNEKLFF,TGTGCCAGCAGCCCAGCAGGCCTAAATGAAAAACTGTTTTTT,many,TRBJ1-4,TRBV9,.,14
CATSDSQGNQPQHF,TGTGCCACCAGTGATTCTCAGGGGAATCAGCCCCAGCATTTT,many,TRBJ1-5,TRBV24-1,.,14
CASRPQGNQPQHF,TGTGCCAGCAGACCCCAGGGAAATCAGCCCCAGCATTTT,many,TRBJ1-5,TRBV6-1,.,13
CASSAGGICEAFF,TGTGCCAGTAGTGCTGGGGGAATCTGTGAAGCTTTCTTT,.,TRBJ1-1,TRBV19,.,13
CASSQELADGYTF,TGTGCCAGCAGCCAAGAACTTGCGGATGGCTACACCTTC,many,TRBJ1-2,TRBV4-2,.,13
CATSRVTAGGSTDTQYF,TGTGCCACCAGCAGAGTCACAGCGGGGGGAAGCACAGATACGCAGTATTTT,many,TRBJ2-3,TRBV15,TRBD2,17
CSAWGPEPNSGANVLTF,TGCAGTGCTTGGGGTCCGGAGCCCAACTCTGGGGCCAACGTCCTGACTTTC,.,TRBJ2-6,TRBV20-1,.,17
CSASLDSYGYTF,TGCAGTGCTAGTTTGGACAGCTATGGCTACACCTTC,many,TRBJ1-2,TRBV20-1,.,12
CASRYLRTGANVLTF,TGTGCCAGCAGATACCTTAGGACTGGGGCCAACGTCCTGACTTTC,many,TRBJ2-6,TRBV6-5,.,15
CASSFPTGSSPEQYF,TGTGCCAGCAGCTTTCCGACAGGGTCGAGTCCCGAGCAGTACTTC,.,TRBJ2-7,TRBV7-2,TRBD1,15
CAWSPLLTKAGTESSYEQYF,TGTGCCTGGAGTCCACTACTCACCAAGGCCGGGACCGAGAGCTCCTACGAGCAGTACTTC,.,TRBJ2-7,TRBV30,.,20
CATSDSKTGFYEQYF,TGTGCCACCAGTGATTCTAAGACAGGATTCTACGAGCAGTACTTC,many,TRBJ2-7,TRBV24-1,.,15